This T cell receptor (beta chain) was captured in a study of blood T cell repertoires in COVID-19. This clone was counted once. The data were produced by immunoSEQ multiplex PCR, yet TCRdb's version contains in-frame clones alone and is incomplete. The sample carries about 220,000 clones, 70% to 90% recorded once. This CDR3 has 18 amino acids. Germline V gene data show CDR1 as LGHDT and CDR2 as YNNKEL (reference sequence). J was trimmed by 2 bases and V by 1 base; bases with no gene match: 11. Material for sequencing was PBMCs or T cells enriched from blood (not recorded which). The receptor was derived from a woman aged 50 to 65 with acute COVID-19. This chain connects TRBV3-1 (or the pseudogene TRBV3-2) to TRBJ2-7, with TRBD2 matching 10 bases. In nucleotides, the CDR3 is TGTGCCAGCAGCCAAGTAGGGCTAGCGGGAGATGGGGCCTACGAGCAGTACTTC. Encoded protein: CASSQVGLAGDGAYEQYF.